The entry below gives a single T cell receptor (beta chain) sequence along with its context. Its antigen is not identified. The repertoire was sequenced with immunoSEQ multiplex PCR; TCRdb's copy has only in-frame clones and lacks some. This sample carries about 150,000 clones, 70% to 90% of them seen once, and the ten largest clones take around 3%. The data were obtained in a study of cytomegalovirus exposure and HLA in healthy donors. An approximately 120-subject validation cohort, separate from the roughly 700-subject first cohort, supplied the donors. Whole-study results and caveats: Specificity of three CMV-associated chains for CMV antigens was verified in vitro. According to a subsequent analysis, TCR clusters from the first cohort were inclined to appear together in the 120 validation repertoires.

The CDR3 extends over 13 amino acids. Germline V gives CDR1 WNHNN, CDR2 SYGVQD (reference sequence). V lost 5 bases to trimming and J lost 1 base, with 8 bases between them. The chain combines TRBV10-1 with TRBJ1-1; D unresolved. Material: PBMCs. The sequence was obtained from a man younger than 35 in good health and CMV-seronegative. The CDR3 loop is CASSQAANTEAFF. DNA of the CDR3: TGCGCCAGCAGTCAGGCAGCGAACACTGAAGCTTTCTTT.